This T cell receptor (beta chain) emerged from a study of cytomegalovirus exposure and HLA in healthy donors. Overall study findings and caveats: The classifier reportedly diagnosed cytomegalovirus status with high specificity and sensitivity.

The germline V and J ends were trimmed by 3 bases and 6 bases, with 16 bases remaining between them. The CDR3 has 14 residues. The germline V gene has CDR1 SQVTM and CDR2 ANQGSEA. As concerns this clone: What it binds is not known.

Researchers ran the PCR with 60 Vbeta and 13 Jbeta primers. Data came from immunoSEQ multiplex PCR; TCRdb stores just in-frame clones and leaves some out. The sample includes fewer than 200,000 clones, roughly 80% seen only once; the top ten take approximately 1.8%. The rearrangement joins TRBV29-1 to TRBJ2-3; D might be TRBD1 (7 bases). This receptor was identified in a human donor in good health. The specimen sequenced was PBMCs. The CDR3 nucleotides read TGCAGCGTTGATGAAACAGGGGAGGAGGATACGCAGTATTTT. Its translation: CSVDETGEEDTQYF.